These 27 T cell receptor beta chains came from one sample sequenced in a study of cytomegalovirus exposure and HLA in healthy donors. PCR employed 60 Vbeta and 13 Jbeta primers. Produced via immunoSEQ multiplex PCR; TCRdb's table is partial and in-frame only. The sample records around 150,000 clones, roughly 77% being singletons. Sequenced sample: PBMCs. These receptors originate from a woman between 18 and 30 years old in good health and CMV-seronegative.

This clone was recorded once. The J gene is TRBJ2-5, the V gene TRBV25-1, with D possibly being TRBD1 (5 bases). The length of the CDR3 is 14 residues. Germline CDR1 is MGHDK and CDR2 is SYGVNS. Trimming took off 3 bases at V and 4 bases at J, with 12 bases between the two ends. CDR3 amino acids: CASSDPRRGETQYF. The CDR3 DNA reads TGTGCCAGCAGTGACCCCCGTAGGGGAGAGACCCAGTACTTC.

The chain links TRBV7-2 to TRBJ2-2; TRBD1 aligns across 7 bases. The CDR3 totals 14 residues. Germline CDR1 reads SGHTA; CDR2 reads FQGNSA. The junction had 8 bases not matched to a gene; V was cut back by 5 bases and J by 8 bases. For the CDR3, the DNA is TGTGCCAGCAGCCACAACAGGGGTCGAGGGGAGCTGTTTTTT. Encoded protein: CASSHNRGRGELFF.

The chain has TRBV6-5 and TRBJ1-6; 11 positions match TRBD1. V was clipped by 4 bases and J by 9 bases; unmatched bases: 8. The CDR3 runs to 16 residues. Germline CDR1 reads MNHEY; CDR2 reads SVGAGI. CDR3 in amino acids: CASSSKRTGGGSPLHF. Written as DNA, the CDR3 is TGTGCCAGCAGTTCCAAACGGACAGGGGGCGGTTCACCCCTCCACTTT.

This clone has a handful of counts. V usage is TRBV19 and J usage is TRBJ2-7; no clear D. CDR3 length equals 15 residues. The germline V gene has CDR1 LNHDA and CDR2 SQIVND (reference sequence). V lost 3 bases, J lost 2 bases, and 14 bases lay in between. The CDR3 is CASSIGSDQTYEQYF. The CDR3 DNA reads as TGTGCCAGTAGTATTGGTTCAGATCAGACCTACGAGCAGTACTTC.

The rearrangement links TRBV6-1 to TRBJ1-6; TRBD1 agrees at 9 bases. V was clipped by 7 bases and J by 10 bases; unmatched bases: 8. The CDR3 extends over 14 amino acids. Per the germline V gene, CDR1 is MNHNS and CDR2 is SASEGT. This CDR3 is CASTQQGAASPLHF. DNA of the CDR3: TGTGCCAGCACCCAACAGGGGGCCGCCTCACCCCTCCACTTT.

V gene TRBV6-4 combines with J gene TRBJ2-7; TRBD2 matches at 8 bases. CDR1 MRHNA and CDR2 SNTAGT come from the germline V gene. The V segment lost 5 bases and the J segment 4 bases; nucleotides outside the gene matches: 10. CDR3 length equals 15 residues. CDR3: CASSRQAGEGYEQYF. CDR3 DNA sequence: TGTGCCAGCAGTAGACAAGCGGGAGAGGGGTACGAGCAGTACTTC.

This chain connects TRBV4-1 to TRBJ2-2; D is unresolved. V dropped 0 bases and J dropped 0 bases, with 8 bases sitting between them. The CDR3 contains 16 residues. CDR1 MGHRA and CDR2 YSYEKL come from the germline V gene. CDR3 DNA: TGCGCCAGCAGCCAAGATATGGGCGCGAACACCGGGGAGCTGTTTTTT. Its protein is CASSQDMGANTGELFF.

V and J are TRBV6-1 and TRBJ1-2, with TRBD1 matching over 10 bases. The germline V gene has CDR1 MNHNS and CDR2 SASEGT. The V and J ends lost 2 bases and 0 bases, in that order; junction bases with no gene match: 9. The CDR3 length is 18 residues. The CDR3 region has the DNA TGTGCCAGCAGTGAAAGAGGGGACAGGGGTGTCCCTAACTATGGCTACACCTTC. It codes for CASSERGDRGVPNYGYTF.

The chain couples TRBV4-2 to TRBJ1-6, with D maybe TRBD1 (5 bases). This CDR3 has 12 residues. Germline assignment: CDR1 LGHNA and CDR2 YNFKEQ. Trimming cost V 0 bases and J 16 bases, with 10 bases left between them. The CDR3 reads CASSQDLQGLHF. The CDR3 coding sequence is TGTGCCAGCAGCCAAGATCTCCAGGGTCTCCACTTT.

CDR3: CASSYPQGFTYEQYF. CDR3 in DNA: TGTGCCAGCAGTTACCCACAGGGATTCACCTACGAGCAGTACTTC. V usage is TRBV6-6 and J usage is TRBJ2-7; tentative D call: TRBD1 (6 bases). The germline gives CDR1 MNHNY, CDR2 SVGAGI (reference sequence). The CDR3 is 15 amino acids. The V end was cut by 2 bases, the J end by 2 bases, with 13 bases between.

The rearrangement joins TRBV10-1 to TRBJ1-5; D is unclear. Looked up from germline, CDR1 is WNHNN and CDR2 is SYGVQD (reference sequence). The germline V and J ends were trimmed by 5 bases and 4 bases, with 9 bases remaining between them. The CDR3 is 13 residues long. CDR3 protein: CASSPGPNQPQHF. The CDR3 coding sequence is TGCGCCAGCAGTCCGGGTCCGAATCAGCCCCAGCATTTT.

This clone was detected only once. One end of the junction fails to match germline, which may point to a read error. The chain joins TRBV6-1 to TRBJ1-5, with TRBD1 matching over 7 bases. CDR1 MNHNS and CDR2 SASEGT come from the germline V gene. This CDR3 has 13 residues. The CDR3 sequence is CASRDRVAQPQHF. Here the CDR3 DNA reads TGTGCCAGCCGTGACAGGGTGGCTCAGCCCCAGCATTTT.

V is TRBV7-8 and J is TRBJ2-2; 9 nucleotides align to TRBD2. V shed 1 base, J shed 9 bases, and the junction held 6 bases outside the gene matches. Germline V CDR1 and CDR2: SGHVS, FQNEAQ. This CDR3 has 15 residues. Written as DNA, the CDR3 is TGTGCCAGCAGCTTAGGGGCGGGAGGGCCCCGGGAGCTGTTTTTT. It is translated as CASSLGAGGPRELFF. Combining the CDR3 with reference TRBV7-8 and TRBJ2-2 gives the whole variable domain GAGVSQSPRYKVAKRGQDVALRCDPISGHVSLFWYQQALGQGPEFLTYFQNEAQLDKSGLPSDRFFAERPEGSVSTLKIQRTQQEDSAVYLCASSLGAGGPRELFFGEGSRLTVL.

The V gene is TRBV11-2, the J gene TRBJ2-1; 8 positions agree with TRBD1. The CDR3 has 14 amino acids. Losses at the gene ends were 6 bases for V and 5 bases for J; bases not matched to a gene: 6. Germline V gene lookup returns CDR1 SGHAT and CDR2 FQNNGV. The CDR3 sequence: CASRRDRRHNEQFF. The CDR3, as DNA: TGTGCCAGCAGACGGGACAGGAGGCACAATGAGCAGTTCTTC.

V is TRBV9 and J is TRBJ1-6; D gene unclear. Germline loops: CDR1 SGDLS, CDR2 YYNGEE. V was cut by 4 bases and J by 3 bases, with 23 bases left in between. The CDR3 runs to 19 residues. CDR3 protein: CASSQPKGEAAGYNSPLHF. The DNA of the CDR3 is TGTGCCAGCAGCCAACCTAAGGGAGAGGCGGCGGGCTATAATTCACCCCTCCACTTT.

This sequence joins TRBV10-3 and TRBJ1-5; D gene ambiguous. The V gene's germline CDR1 is ENHRY and CDR2 SYGVKD. The CDR3 sequence is 14 residues long. Trimming took 2 bases from V and 3 from J, leaving 8 bases between them. The CDR3 sequence is CAISEVPLNQPQHF. CDR3 bases: TGTGCCATCAGTGAGGTTCCTCTCAATCAGCCCCAGCATTTT.

On this clone itself: This specimen includes other DNA sequences encoding the same CDR3. V and J are TRBV2 and TRBJ2-1, with D possibly TRBD1 on 6 matching bases. Germline CDR1 is SNHLY and CDR2 is FYNNEI. Trimming took off 5 bases at V and 4 bases at J, with 9 bases between the two ends. CDR3 size: 13 residues. The CDR3 nucleotides read TGTGCCAGCAGTTCCGGGACATACAATGAGCAGTTCTTC. Protein product: CASSSGTYNEQFF.

The rearrangement joins TRBV5-5 to TRBJ2-7; D might be TRBD2 (6 bases). V lost 6 bases and J lost 5, with 18 bases in between. The germline gives CDR1 SGHKS, CDR2 YYEKEE (reference sequence). This CDR3 comprises 14 residues. The CDR3 protein is CASTGFWRGHEQYF. The CDR3 DNA reads TGTGCCAGCACCGGGTTTTGGCGGGGCCACGAGCAGTACTTC.

The chain employs TRBV5-1 and TRBJ1-1, with D possibly being TRBD1 (6 bases). Germline CDR1 SGHRS, CDR2 YFSETQ. There are 14 residues in the CDR3. V shed 0 bases and J shed 2 bases, with 8 bases lying between them. CDR3 sequence: CASSLGTANTEAFF. CDR3 coding DNA: TGCGCCAGCAGCTTGGGGACAGCCAACACTGAAGCTTTCTTT.

V gene TRBV7-3 combines with J gene TRBJ2-2, with 8 bases fitting TRBD2. The CDR3 loop spans 16 amino acids. Per germline, CDR1 SGHTA and CDR2 FQGTGA. V dropped 3 bases and J dropped 4; count of bases not matched to a gene: 7. The CDR3 loop is CASSLIGLAGTGELFF. CDR3 coding DNA: TGTGCCAGCAGCTTGATAGGACTAGCAGGCACCGGGGAGCTGTTTTTT.

The chain uses TRBV5-1 and TRBJ1-3; D not certain. The germline V gene has CDR1 SGHRS and CDR2 YFSETQ. The CDR3 is 16 amino acids. V gave up 0 bases and J gave up 2 bases, with 12 bases separating them. The CDR3 bases are TGCGCCAGCAGCTTGGCCCAGGCAGGCCCTGGAAACACCATATATTTT. Translating it yields CASSLAQAGPGNTIYF. Drawing the rest from reference TRBV5-1 and TRBJ1-3, the complete variable domain is KAGVTQTPRYLIKTRGQQVTLSCSPISGHRSVSWYQQTPGQGLQFLFEYFSETQRNKGNFPGRFSGRQFSNSRSEMNVSTLELGDSALYLCASSLAQAGPGNTIYFGEGSWLTVV.

The chain has TRBV6-5 and TRBJ1-2, with TRBD1 as a possible D gene (6 bases). From germline, CDR1 is MNHEY and CDR2 SVGAGI. The ends were cut back, 10 bases at V and 0 bases at J, with 12 bases in the middle. The CDR3 is 13 residues long. The CDR3 here is CATTGTPNYGYTF. CDR3 sequence (DNA): TGTGCCACCACAGGGACGCCTAACTATGGCTACACCTTC.

As regards this clone: Distinct nucleotide sequences in the sample also encode this CDR3. The chain has TRBV7-9 and TRBJ1-6; 9 nucleotides line up with TRBD1. Looked up from germline, CDR1 is SEHNR and CDR2 is FQNEAQ (reference sequence). The V segment lost 5 bases and the J segment 6 bases; nucleotides outside the gene matches: 5. The CDR3 extends over 15 amino acids. Here the CDR3 DNA reads TGTGCCAGCAGCCCGGGACAGGGCCCTAATTCACCCCTCCACTTT. It codes for CASSPGQGPNSPLHF.

The genes are TRBV5-8 and TRBJ1-2; D remains ambiguous. Germline CDR1 is SGHTS and CDR2 is YDEGEE. Trimming left V 1 base short and J 1 base short, with 2 bases between. This CDR3 contains 12 residues. This CDR3 reads CASSLYNYGYTF. CDR3 in DNA: TGTGCCAGCAGCTTGTATAACTATGGCTACACCTTC.

The chain joins TRBV6-5 to TRBJ2-5; tentatively, D is TRBD1 (5 bases). The J call may be wrong; the DNA end is better matched by TRBJ2-7. CDR1 MNHEY and CDR2 SVGAGI come from the germline V gene. The CDR3 spans 15 residues. Written as DNA, the CDR3 is TGTGCCAGCAGTGGGCTCAGGGCCCGCTCCTACGAGCAGTACTTC. It translates to CASSGLRARSYEQYF.

The rearrangement links TRBV7-3 to TRBJ2-1, with 8 nucleotides matching TRBD2. Looked up from germline, CDR1 is SGHTA and CDR2 is FQGTGA. V gave up 3 bases and J gave up 0 bases; unmatched junction bases: 1. The CDR3 contains 15 residues. In nucleotides, the CDR3 is TGTGCCAGCAGCTTGACTAGCGCCTCCTACAATGAGCAGTTCTTC. The encoded protein is CASSLTSASYNEQFF.

This chain links TRBV7-3 with TRBJ1-1; 9 bases are a match to TRBD1. The length of the CDR3 is 15 residues. J was trimmed by 0 bases and V by 5 bases; bases with no gene match: 4. Germline CDR1 SGHTA, CDR2 FQGTGA. The DNA for the CDR3 is TGTGCCAGCAGCAACACAGGGGGCCTGAACACTGAAGCTTTCTTT. This encodes CASSNTGGLNTEAFF. The full variable domain, completed using reference TRBV7-3 and TRBJ1-1, is GAGVSQTPSNKVTEKGKYVELRCDPISGHTALYWYRQSLGQGPEFLIYFQGTGAADDSGLPNDRFFAVRPEGSVSTLKIQRTERGDSAVYLCASSNTGGLNTEAFFGQGTRLTVV.